The present TCR beta chain was sequenced within a study of blood T cell repertoires in COVID-19. Germline CDR1 LNHDA, CDR2 SQIVND (reference sequence). This CDR3 comprises 17 residues. V was clipped by 5 bases and J by 6 bases; unmatched bases: 7. Data came from immunoSEQ multiplex PCR; TCRdb stores just in-frame clones and leaves some out. The sample lists about 200,000 clones; around 80% were seen once. The receptor was isolated from a man aged 50-60 years with active or convalescent COVID-19. Sequenced: peripheral blood. The chain carries TRBV19 and TRBJ2-1; 16 bases are a match to TRBD2. The CDR3 region has the DNA TGTGCCAGTAGTCAGGGACTAGCGGGAGGGATAAGCAATGAGCAGTTCTTC. Translating it yields CASSQGLAGGISNEQFF.